This is a list of T cell receptor beta chains from one sample in a study of spatial heterogeneity in lung cancer. TCRdb re-analysed the 5' RACE reads in MiXCR, keeping a single row per CDR3 protein. In the table there are fewer than 100,000 distinct CDR3 sequences, around 19% of which are singletons. Sequencing used PBMCs, obtained at follow-up. Source of these receptors: a male donor with early-stage non-small cell lung cancer. The CDR3 runs from the conserved cysteine through the conserved F or W. D genes are given only for firm matches. Expanded clones are given a class, and other clones once, few, many or no size at all.

D gene | J gene | CDR3 length | clone size | V gene | CDR3 DNA | CDR3 protein
TRBD1 | TRBJ1-5 | 14 | . | TRBV10-3 | TGTGCCATCAGTAAGACAGGGGTCAGTCAGCCCCAGCATTTT | CAISKTGVSQPQHF
. | TRBJ1-5 | 14 | few | TRBV19 | TGTGCCAGTAGTATCTCAGGGGGCAATCAGCCCCAGCATTTT | CASSISGGNQPQHF
TRBD2 | TRBJ2-3 | 16 | . | TRBV24-1 | TGTGCCACCAGTGATCCGGCCGGGGGGGCCCCAGATACGCAGTATTTT | CATSDPAGGAPDTQYF
TRBD1 | TRBJ2-2 | 16 | . | TRBV9 | TGTGCCAGCAGCGTAGGGGACAGGGGGCCTGTCGGGGAGCTGTTTTTT | CASSVGDRGPVGELFF
TRBD1 | TRBJ1-6 | 14 | . | TRBV7-8 | TGTGCCAGCAGCCCGACAGGGGTTAATTCACCCCTCCACTTT | CASSPTGVNSPLHF
. | TRBJ2-6 | 13 | . | TRBV7-9 | TGTGCCAGCAGCTTCCAGGGTGCCAACGTCCTGACTTTC | CASSFQGANVLTF
. | TRBJ2-3 | 14 | many | TRBV11-2 | TGTGCCAGCAGCTTAGACCAGTCCCCAGATACGCAGTATTTT | CASSLDQSPDTQYF
TRBD2 | TRBJ2-5 | 15 | few | TRBV7-2 | TGTGCCAGCAGCCCAATTAGCGGGACCGGAGAGACCCAGTACTTC | CASSPISGTGETQYF
. | TRBJ2-7 | 15 | few | TRBV20-1 | TGCAGTGCTAGAGATGTGTATGAGGGATCCTACGAGCAGTACTTC | CSARDVYEGSYEQYF
TRBD2 | TRBJ2-2 | 16 | . | TRBV5-1 | TGCGCCAGCAGCTACGGGACTAGCGGTACCACCGGGGAGCTGTTTTTT | CASSYGTSGTTGELFF
. | TRBJ1-4 | 14 | few | TRBV6-6 | TGTGCCAGCAGCATGGGGGCGACTAATGAAAAACTGTTTTTT | CASSMGATNEKLFF
. | TRBJ1-5 | 13 | few | TRBV20-1 | TGCAGTGCGAGGCGGCGGGGGGTAGGGCCCCAGCATTTT | CSARRRGVGPQHF
. | TRBJ2-1 | 13 | . | TRBV20-1 | TGCAGTGCTAGTGGCGGTACCTACAATGAGCAGTTCTTC | CSASGGTYNEQFF
TRBD1 | TRBJ1-3 | 14 | . | TRBV7-6 | TGTGCCAGCAGTCGAAACAGGGGGGGAAACACCATATATTTT | CASSRNRGGNTIYF
. | TRBJ1-6 | 14 | . | TRBV12-3/TRBV12-4 | TGTGCCAGCAGGCCGGGGAGTCGTAATTCACCCCTCCACTTT | CASRPGSRNSPLHF
TRBD1 | TRBJ2-7 | 11 | once | TRBV11-1 | TGTGCCAGCAGCGGGGACAGTGAGCAGTACTTC | CASSGDSEQYF
. | TRBJ1-1 | 13 | few | TRBV7-9 | TGTGCCAGCAGCCAGGACAGCCCTTTGGAAGCTTTCTTT | CASSQDSPLEAFF
TRBD1 | TRBJ2-5 | 16 | few | TRBV7-2 | TGTGCCAGCAGCTTAACCCGGACAGGGGGCGTGGAGACCCAGTACTTC | CASSLTRTGGVETQYF
TRBD1 | TRBJ2-6 | 17 | few | TRBV5-1 | TGCGCCAGCACCTCCGGGACAGGGAGCTCTGGGGCCAACGTCCTGACTTTC | CASTSGTGSSGANVLTF
. | TRBJ2-2 | 13 | . | TRBV10-1 | TGCGCCAGCAGTGCGACAGGCACCGGGGAGCTGTTTTTT | CASSATGTGELFF
TRBD1 | TRBJ2-7 | 11 | many | TRBV29-1 | TGCAGCGTTGGACAGGGCCACGAGCAGTACTTC | CSVGQGHEQYF
. | TRBJ2-2 | 14 | few | TRBV19 | TGTGCCAGTAGGGCAGGAGGAAACACCGGGGAGCTGTTTTTT | CASRAGGNTGELFF
TRBD1 | TRBJ2-2 | 15 | . | TRBV6-2/TRBV6-3 | TGTGCCAGCAGTAGACAGGGCGCGAACACCGGGGAGCTGTTTTTT | CASSRQGANTGELFF
. | TRBJ1-1 | 16 | many | TRBV20-1 | TGCAGTGCCTTGGCTCTCGGGGGCTCGCTGGGCACTGAAGCTTTCTTT | CSALALGGSLGTEAFF
TRBD2 | TRBJ2-2 | 18 | once | TRBV18 | TGTGCCAGCTCATCGACTAGCGGGAGGGCCATCGCCACCGGGGAGCTGTTTTTT | CASSSTSGRAIATGELFF
TRBD2 | TRBJ2-3 | 13 | few | TRBV29-1 | TGCAGCGTTGAGGGGACTAGCTGGTCCGCGCAGTATTTT | CSVEGTSWSAQYF
. | TRBJ2-7 | 13 | many | TRBV2 | TGTGCCAGCAGTCTTACCGGGGCTTACGAGCAGTACTTC | CASSLTGAYEQYF